The present entry profiles one T cell receptor (beta chain) with its context. Antigen: not known. The V gene lost 10 bases and the J gene lost 3 bases, with 18 bases spanning the gap. The CDR3 has 14 residues. Germline V gene sequence: CDR1 SEHNR, CDR2 FQNEAQ (reference sequence). Primers used in a second PCR of about 7 to 12 cycles were a sample-barcoded 5' primer and a J-beta primer mix. There were at least 2.5 million CDR3-containing paired-end reads obtained from each sample. From the 5' RACE reads, TCRdb called clonotypes with MiXCR, one entry per CDR3 protein. Of 1.5 million to 2 million distinct CDR3 sequences in the sample, almost 35% are singletons; the top ten hold about 11%. The entry originates in a study of blood T cells in healthy people across ages. Study-wide points: Shifts in expanded clonotypes may have been confounded by donor CMV status, which was unknown.

Sequenced sample: blood. The genes are TRBV7-9 and TRBJ1-2; weak D call: TRBD1 (6 bases). The TCR sequence derives from a woman aged 25 to 45 in good health. The CDR3 DNA reads as TGTGCCACATTTTTCGGGGGGGCAGACTATGGCTACACCTTC. It codes for CATFFGGADYGYTF.